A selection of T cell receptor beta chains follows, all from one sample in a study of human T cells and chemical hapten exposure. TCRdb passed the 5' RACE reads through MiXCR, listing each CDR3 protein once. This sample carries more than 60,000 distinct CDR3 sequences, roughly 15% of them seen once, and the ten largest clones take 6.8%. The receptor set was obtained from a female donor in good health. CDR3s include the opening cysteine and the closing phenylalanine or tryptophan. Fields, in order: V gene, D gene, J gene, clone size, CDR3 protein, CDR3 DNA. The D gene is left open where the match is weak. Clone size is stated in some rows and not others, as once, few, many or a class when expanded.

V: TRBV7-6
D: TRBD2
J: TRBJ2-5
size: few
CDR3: CASSLRLAGSQETQYF
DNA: TGTGCCAGCAGCTTACGCCTAGCGGGGTCACAAGAGACCCAGTACTTC

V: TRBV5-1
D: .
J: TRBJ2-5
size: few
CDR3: CASSLSHKSLGTQYF
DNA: TGCGCCAGCAGCTTGTCACACAAGTCCCTAGGGACCCAGTACTTC

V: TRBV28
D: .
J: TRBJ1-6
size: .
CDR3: CASNWAGKSPLHF
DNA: TGTGCCAGCAATTGGGCGGGGAAATCACCCCTCCACTTT

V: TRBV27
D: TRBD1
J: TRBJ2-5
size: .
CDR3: CASSADRVGETQYF
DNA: TGTGCCAGCAGTGCGGACAGGGTTGGAGAGACCCAGTACTTC

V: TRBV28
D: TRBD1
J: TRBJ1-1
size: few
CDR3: CASSSGGLTEAFF
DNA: TGTGCCAGCAGTTCAGGGGGTCTAACTGAAGCTTTCTTT

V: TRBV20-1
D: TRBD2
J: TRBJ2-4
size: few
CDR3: CSAFQGGAAKNIQYF
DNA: TGCAGTGCTTTCCAGGGAGGGGCGGCCAAAAACATTCAGTACTTC

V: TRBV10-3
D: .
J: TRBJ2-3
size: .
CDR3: CAIRRGGTDTQYF
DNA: TGTGCCATCAGGCGCGGGGGCACAGATACGCAGTATTTT

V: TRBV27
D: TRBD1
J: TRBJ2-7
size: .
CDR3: CTSSTLTGTGPYEQYF
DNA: TGTACCAGCAGCACCCTTACAGGGACAGGGCCGTACGAGCAGTACTTC

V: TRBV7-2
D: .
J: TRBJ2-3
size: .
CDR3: CASSLDWSTDTQYF
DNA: TGTGCCAGCAGCTTAGACTGGAGCACAGATACGCAGTATTTT

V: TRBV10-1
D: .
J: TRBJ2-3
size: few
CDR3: CASRGLSDTQYF
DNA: TGCGCCAGCAGGGGACTTTCAGATACGCAGTATTTT

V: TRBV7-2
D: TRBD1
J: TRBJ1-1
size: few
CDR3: CASSSYPGQRNTEAFF
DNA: TGTGCCAGCAGCTCATACCCGGGACAGAGGAACACTGAAGCTTTCTTT

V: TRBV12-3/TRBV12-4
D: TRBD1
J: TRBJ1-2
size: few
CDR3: CASSPTGFYGYTF
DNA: TGTGCCAGCAGCCCGACAGGGTTCTATGGCTACACCTTC

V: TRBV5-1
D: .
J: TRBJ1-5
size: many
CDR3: CASSLGQGAEEPQHF
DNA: TGCGCCAGCAGCTTGGGGCAGGGCGCCGAAGAGCCCCAGCATTTT

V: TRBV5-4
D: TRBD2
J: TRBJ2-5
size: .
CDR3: CASSLRASGVGETQYF
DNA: TGTGCCAGCAGTCTCAGGGCTAGCGGGGTCGGGGAGACCCAGTACTTC

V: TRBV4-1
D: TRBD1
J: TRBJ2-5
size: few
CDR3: CASSHPLDRGGETQYF
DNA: TGCGCCAGCAGCCACCCCTTAGACAGGGGCGGCGAGACCCAGTACTTC

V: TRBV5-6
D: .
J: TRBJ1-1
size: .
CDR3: CASSHQGQKSGTEAFF
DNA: TGTGCCAGCAGCCATCAAGGGCAGAAAAGTGGGACTGAAGCTTTCTTT

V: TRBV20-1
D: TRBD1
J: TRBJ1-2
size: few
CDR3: CSASSGSGGRGYTF
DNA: TGCAGTGCTAGTAGTGGTTCAGGGGGGAGAGGCTACACCTTC

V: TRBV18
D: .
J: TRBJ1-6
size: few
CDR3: CASSPNTLGGVSRSPLHF
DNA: TGTGCCAGCTCACCAAACACGCTGGGGGGAGTCAGCCGGTCACCCCTCCACTTT

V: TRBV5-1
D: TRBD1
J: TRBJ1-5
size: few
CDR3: CASSPQGAMGQPQHF
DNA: TGCGCCAGCAGCCCTCAGGGGGCCATGGGTCAGCCCCAGCATTTT

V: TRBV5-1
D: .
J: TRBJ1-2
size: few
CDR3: CASSLFTGNGYTF
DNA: TGCGCCAGCAGCTTATTTACAGGGAACGGCTACACCTTC

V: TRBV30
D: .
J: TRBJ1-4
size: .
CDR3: CAWSVSGTSNEKLFF
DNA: TGTGCCTGGAGTGTGAGCGGGACTTCTAATGAAAAACTGTTTTTT

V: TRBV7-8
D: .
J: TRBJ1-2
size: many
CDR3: CASSLGVPRGPGYTF
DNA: TGTGCCAGCAGCCTAGGGGTCCCCCGGGGACCTGGCTACACCTTC

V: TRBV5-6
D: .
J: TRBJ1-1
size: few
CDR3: CASSPGPLNTEAFF
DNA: TGTGCCAGCAGCCCGGGACCCCTGAACACTGAAGCTTTCTTT

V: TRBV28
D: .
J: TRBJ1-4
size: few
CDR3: CASSLSWVSSWEKLFF
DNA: TGTGCCAGCAGTTTAAGCTGGGTATCCTCTTGGGAAAAACTGTTTTTT

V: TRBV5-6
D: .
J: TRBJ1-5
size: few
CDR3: CASSLAVEGRGPQHF
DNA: TGTGCCAGCAGCTTGGCCGTGGAGGGGAGAGGGCCCCAGCATTTT

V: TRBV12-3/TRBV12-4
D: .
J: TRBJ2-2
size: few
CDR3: CASSFLKNTGELFF
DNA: TGTGCCAGCAGTTTCCTCAAGAACACCGGGGAGCTGTTTTTT

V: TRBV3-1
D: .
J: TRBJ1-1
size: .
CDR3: CASSQETGYAFF
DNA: TGTGCCAGCAGCCAAGAGACTGGGTACGCTTTCTTT

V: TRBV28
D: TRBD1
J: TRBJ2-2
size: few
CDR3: CASRGQALNTGELFF
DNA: TGTGCCAGCAGGGGACAGGCTTTGAACACCGGGGAGCTGTTTTTT

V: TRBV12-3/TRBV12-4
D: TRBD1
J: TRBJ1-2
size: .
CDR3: CASSSRDRGGYTF
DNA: TGTGCCAGCAGTTCCCGGGACAGGGGGGGCTACACCTTC

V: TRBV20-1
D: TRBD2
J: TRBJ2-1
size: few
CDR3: CSARDPLAGGNKNEQFF
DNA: TGCAGTGCTAGAGACCCGTTAGCGGGAGGGAATAAGAATGAGCAGTTCTTC

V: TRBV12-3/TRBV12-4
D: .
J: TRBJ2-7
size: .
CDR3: CASSSLGGVSNEQYF
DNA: TGTGCCAGCAGTTCCCTCGGGGGAGTCTCCAACGAGCAGTACTTC

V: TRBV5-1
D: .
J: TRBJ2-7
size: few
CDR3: CASSLVGPQTYEQYF
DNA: TGCGCCAGCAGCTTGGTGGGACCTCAGACCTACGAGCAGTACTTC

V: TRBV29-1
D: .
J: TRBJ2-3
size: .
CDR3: CSVAWDKTDTQYF
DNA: TGCAGCGTTGCCTGGGATAAGACAGATACGCAGTATTTT

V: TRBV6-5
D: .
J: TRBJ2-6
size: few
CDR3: CASSYGRSGANVLTF
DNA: TGTGCCAGCAGTTACGGAAGGTCCGGGGCCAACGTCCTGACTTTC

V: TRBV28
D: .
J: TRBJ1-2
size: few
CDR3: CASTEGGNYGYTF
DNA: TGTGCCAGCACCGAAGGGGGGAACTATGGCTACACCTTC

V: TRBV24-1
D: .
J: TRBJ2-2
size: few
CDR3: CAAYSGELFF
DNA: TGTGCCGCCTACTCCGGGGAGCTGTTTTTT

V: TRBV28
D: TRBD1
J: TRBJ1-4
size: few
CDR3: CASSFPSGTGEKLFF
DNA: TGTGCCAGCAGTTTCCCCTCCGGGACAGGGGAAAAACTGTTTTTT

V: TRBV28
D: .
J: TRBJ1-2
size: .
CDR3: CASSQGTPGYGYTF
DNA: TGTGCCAGTTCCCAGGGCACTCCGGGCTATGGCTACACCTTC

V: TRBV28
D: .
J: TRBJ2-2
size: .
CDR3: CASSLTGLYTGELFF
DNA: TGTGCCAGCAGTTTAACAGGGCTGTACACCGGGGAGCTGTTTTTT

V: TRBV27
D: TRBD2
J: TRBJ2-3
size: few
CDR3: CASSPRSGGTDTQYF
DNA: TGTGCCAGCAGCCCGCGGAGCGGGGGCACAGATACGCAGTATTTT

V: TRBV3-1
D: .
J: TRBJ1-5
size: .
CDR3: CASSQSTSGIFKRPQHF
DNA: TGTGCCAGCAGCCAGTCAACTTCCGGGATTTTCAAGAGGCCCCAGCATTTT

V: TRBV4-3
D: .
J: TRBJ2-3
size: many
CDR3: CASSQGQPSTDTQYF
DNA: TGCGCCAGCAGCCAAGGACAGCCTAGCACAGATACGCAGTATTTT

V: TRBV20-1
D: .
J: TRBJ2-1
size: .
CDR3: CSARLVSEQFF
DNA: TGCAGTGCCCGACTAGTCAGTGAGCAGTTCTTC

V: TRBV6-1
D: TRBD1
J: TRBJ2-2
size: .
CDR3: CASSTGTGTGELFF
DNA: TGTGCCAGCAGTACCGGGACAGGGACCGGGGAGCTGTTTTTT

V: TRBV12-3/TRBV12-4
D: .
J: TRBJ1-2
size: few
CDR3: CASSFGQRAGGYGYTF
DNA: TGTGCCAGCAGTTTCGGACAGAGGGCCGGGGGCTATGGCTACACCTTC

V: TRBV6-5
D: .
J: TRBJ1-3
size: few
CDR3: CASSYSSPGAGNTIYF
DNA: TGTGCCAGCAGTTACTCGTCACCAGGGGCTGGAAACACCATATATTTT

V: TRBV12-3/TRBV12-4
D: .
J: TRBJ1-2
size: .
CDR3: CASSLTGKVNYGYTF
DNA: TGTGCCAGCAGTTTAACAGGGAAGGTGAACTATGGCTACACCTTC

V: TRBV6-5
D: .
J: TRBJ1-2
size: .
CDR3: CASSRAGIYGYTF
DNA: TGTGCCAGCAGTCGCGCCGGGATCTATGGCTACACCTTC

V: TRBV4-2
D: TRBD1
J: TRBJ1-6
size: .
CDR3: CASSPGTGWNSPLHF
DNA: TGTGCCAGCAGCCCCGGGACAGGGTGGAATTCACCCCTCCACTTT

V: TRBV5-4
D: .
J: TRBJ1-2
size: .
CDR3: CASRPNDRPIGYTF
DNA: TGTGCCAGCAGACCTAACGACAGACCCATTGGCTACACCTTC

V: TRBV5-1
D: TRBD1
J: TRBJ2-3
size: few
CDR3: CASSWGQGTDTQYF
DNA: TGCGCCAGCAGCTGGGGACAGGGCACAGATACGCAGTATTTT

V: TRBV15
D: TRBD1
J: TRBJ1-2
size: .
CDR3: CATSLRTGGSGYTF
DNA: TGTGCCACCAGCCTACGGACAGGGGGGAGCGGCTACACCTTC

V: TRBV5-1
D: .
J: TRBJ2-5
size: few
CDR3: CASSVQGEETQYF
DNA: TGCGCCAGCAGCGTGCAGGGCGAAGAGACCCAGTACTTC

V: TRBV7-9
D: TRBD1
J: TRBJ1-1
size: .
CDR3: CASSLAGQQAFF
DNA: TGTGCCAGCAGCTTAGCGGGACAGCAAGCTTTCTTT

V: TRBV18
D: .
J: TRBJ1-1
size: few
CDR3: CASSPFQGRRLNTEAFF
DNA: TGTGCCAGCTCACCATTTCAGGGTAGGAGATTGAACACTGAAGCTTTCTTT

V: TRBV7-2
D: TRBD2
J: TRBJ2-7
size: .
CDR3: CASSLGGSGSSEQYF
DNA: TGTGCCAGCAGCTTAGGGGGTAGCGGGAGTTCCGAGCAGTACTTC

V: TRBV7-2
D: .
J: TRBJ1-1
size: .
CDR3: CASSSADTYNTEAFF
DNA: TGTGCCAGCAGCTCAGCGGACACCTATAACACTGAAGCTTTCTTT

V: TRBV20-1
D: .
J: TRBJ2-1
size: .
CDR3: CSAIRGGAGRYNEQFF
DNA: TGCAGTGCTATAAGAGGGGGGGCAGGGCGGTACAATGAGCAGTTCTTC

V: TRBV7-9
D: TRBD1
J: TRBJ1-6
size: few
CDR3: CASSQRTGSQNSPLHF
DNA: TGTGCCAGCAGCCAACGGACAGGATCACAAAATTCACCCCTCCACTTT